Listed here are 2 T cell receptor beta chains from one sample, sequenced in a study of OX40 agonist ivuxolimab in advanced cancers. Clones were sequenced by immunoSEQ multiplex PCR, and TCRdb holds only the in-frame ones, with some missing. The sample comprises just under 75,000 clones, 80% to 95% of which are singletons, and over 0.35% rests with the top ten. The sequencing used CD4+ or CD8+ T cells sorted from blood, collected in a trial of the OX40 agonist ivuxolimab. These receptors all come from an adult with an advanced solid tumor such as melanoma, head and neck, liver or kidney cancer.

V usage is TRBV18 and J usage is TRBJ2-7, with 12 bases lining up with TRBD2. The CDR3 has 17 amino acids. Germline lookup yields CDR1 KGHSH and CDR2 LQKENI. The ends lost 6 bases at V and 6 bases at J; junction bases unmatched: 15. The chain's CDR3 is CASSGLAGSFGFGEQYF. CDR3 DNA: TGTGCCAGCTCTGGACTAGCGGGATCCTTCGGTTTTGGCGAGCAGTACTTC.

The chain carries TRBV18 and TRBJ2-3, with a weak D call TRBD2 (6 bases). The CDR3 spans 17 residues. Germline CDR1 reads KGHSH; CDR2 reads LQKENI. Trimming cost V 3 bases and J 4 bases, with 20 bases left between them. The CDR3 region is CASSPRGGGFPSDTQYF. The CDR3 region has the DNA TGTGCCAGCTCACCCCGTGGGGGAGGCTTCCCCTCAGATACGCAGTATTTT.